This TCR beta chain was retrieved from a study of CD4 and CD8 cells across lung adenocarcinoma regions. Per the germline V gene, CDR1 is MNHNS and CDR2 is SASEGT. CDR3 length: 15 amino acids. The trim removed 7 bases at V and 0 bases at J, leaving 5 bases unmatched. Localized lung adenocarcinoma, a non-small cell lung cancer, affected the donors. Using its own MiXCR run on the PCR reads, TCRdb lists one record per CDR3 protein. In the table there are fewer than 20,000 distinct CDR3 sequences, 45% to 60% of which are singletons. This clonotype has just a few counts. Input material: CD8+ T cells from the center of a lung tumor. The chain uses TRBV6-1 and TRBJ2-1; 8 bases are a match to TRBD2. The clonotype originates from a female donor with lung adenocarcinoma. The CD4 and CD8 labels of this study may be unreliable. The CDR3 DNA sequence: TGTGCCAGCACCACAGCGGGAGTCTCCTACAATGAGCAGTTCTTC. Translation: CASTTAGVSYNEQFF.